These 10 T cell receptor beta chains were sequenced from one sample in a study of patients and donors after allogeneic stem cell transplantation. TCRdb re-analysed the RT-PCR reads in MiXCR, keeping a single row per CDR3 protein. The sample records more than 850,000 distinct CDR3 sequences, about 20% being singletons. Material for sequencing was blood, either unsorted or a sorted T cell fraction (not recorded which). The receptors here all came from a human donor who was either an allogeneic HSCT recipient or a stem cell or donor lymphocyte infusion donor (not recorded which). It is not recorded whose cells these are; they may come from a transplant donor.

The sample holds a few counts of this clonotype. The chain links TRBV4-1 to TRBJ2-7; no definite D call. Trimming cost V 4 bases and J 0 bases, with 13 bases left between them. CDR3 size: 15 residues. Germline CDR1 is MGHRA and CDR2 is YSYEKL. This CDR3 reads CASSPTGYSSYEQYF. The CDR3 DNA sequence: TGCGCCAGCAGCCCAACCGGGTATAGCTCCTACGAGCAGTACTTC.

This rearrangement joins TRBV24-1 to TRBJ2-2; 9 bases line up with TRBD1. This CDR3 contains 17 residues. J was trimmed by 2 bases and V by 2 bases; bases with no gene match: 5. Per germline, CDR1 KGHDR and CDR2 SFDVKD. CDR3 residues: CATSDSPGQGNTGELFF. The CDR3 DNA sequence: TGTGCCACCAGTGATTCACCGGGACAGGGAAACACCGGGGAGCTGTTTTTT.

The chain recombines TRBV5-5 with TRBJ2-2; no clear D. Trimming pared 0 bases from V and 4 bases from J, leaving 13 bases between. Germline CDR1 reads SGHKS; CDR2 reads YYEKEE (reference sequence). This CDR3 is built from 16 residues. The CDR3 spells CASSLVSAIGTGELFF. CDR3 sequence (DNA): TGTGCCAGCAGCTTGGTATCGGCTATTGGCACCGGGGAGCTGTTTTTT.

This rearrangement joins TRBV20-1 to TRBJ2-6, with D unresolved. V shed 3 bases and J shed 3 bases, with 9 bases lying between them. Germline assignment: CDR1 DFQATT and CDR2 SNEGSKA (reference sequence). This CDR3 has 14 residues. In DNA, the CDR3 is TGCAGTGCTAGGCCCTCCAGTGGGGCCAACGTCCTGACTTTC. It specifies CSARPSSGANVLTF.

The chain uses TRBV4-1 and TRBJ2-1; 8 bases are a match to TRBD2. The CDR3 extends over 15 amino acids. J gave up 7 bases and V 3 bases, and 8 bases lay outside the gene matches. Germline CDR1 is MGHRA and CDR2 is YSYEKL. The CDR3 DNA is TGCGCCAGCAGCCACCCGGGGGGGGTTAAAAATGAGCAGTTCTTC. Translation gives CASSHPGGVKNEQFF.

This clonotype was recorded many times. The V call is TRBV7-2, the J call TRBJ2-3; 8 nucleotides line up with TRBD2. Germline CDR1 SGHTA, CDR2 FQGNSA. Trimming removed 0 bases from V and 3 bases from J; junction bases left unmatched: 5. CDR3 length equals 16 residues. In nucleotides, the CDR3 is TGTGCCAGCAGCTTAGCTCTAGCGGGTGGTACAGATACGCAGTATTTT. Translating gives CASSLALAGGTDTQYF.

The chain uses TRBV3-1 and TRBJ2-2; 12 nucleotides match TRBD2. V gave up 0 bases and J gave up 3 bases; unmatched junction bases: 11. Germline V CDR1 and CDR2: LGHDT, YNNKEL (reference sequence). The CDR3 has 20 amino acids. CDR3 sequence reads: CASSQDLPSGRAVYTGELFF. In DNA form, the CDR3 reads TGTGCCAGCAGCCAAGATTTGCCTAGCGGGAGGGCTGTGTACACCGGGGAGCTGTTTTTT.

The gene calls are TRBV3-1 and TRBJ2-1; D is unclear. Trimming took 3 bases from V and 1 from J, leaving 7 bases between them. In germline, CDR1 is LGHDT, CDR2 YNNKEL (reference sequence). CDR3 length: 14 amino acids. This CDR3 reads CASSHGDSYNEQFF. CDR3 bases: TGTGCCAGCAGCCATGGGGATTCCTACAATGAGCAGTTCTTC.

CDR3 sequence (DNA): TGTGCCAGCAGTCGCGCGACAGGGGGCAATGAGCAGTTCTTC. Amino acid sequence: CASSRATGGNEQFF. The chain has TRBV6-1 and TRBJ2-1; 9 bases map to TRBD1. Trimming cost V 5 bases and J 6 bases; bases outside gene matches: 5. The CDR3 has 14 amino acids. Germline V CDR1 and CDR2: MNHNS, SASEGT.

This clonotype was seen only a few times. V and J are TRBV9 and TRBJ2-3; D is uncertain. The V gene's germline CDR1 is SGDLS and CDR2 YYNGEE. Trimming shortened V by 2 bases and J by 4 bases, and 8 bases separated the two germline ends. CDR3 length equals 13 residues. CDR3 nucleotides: TGTGCCAGCAGCGTCCACGGTTCAGATACGCAGTATTTT. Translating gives CASSVHGSDTQYF.